The rows below give T cell receptor beta chains drawn from one sample of a study of blood T cell repertoires in COVID-19. Libraries were prepared by immunoSEQ multiplex PCR; TCRdb keeps only in-frame clonotypes and omits some of them. This table has 150,000 to 200,000 clones, 85% to 95% appearing once. The sequencing sample was made of peripheral blood. These receptors were obtained from a woman between 45 and 65 years old with acute or convalescent COVID-19. The CDR3 runs from the conserved cysteine through the conserved F or W. Fields, in order: CDR3 length, J gene, V gene, clone size, D gene, CDR3 protein, CDR3 DNA. D genes are given only for firm matches. The size of a clone is reported for some rows only, either as once, few or many, or as a class for expanded clones.

16	TRBJ2-1	TRBV2	NA	NA	CASSEFLRQVHNEQFF	TGTGCCAGCAGTGAATTCCTAAGACAGGTTCACAATGAGCAGTTCTTC
12	TRBJ1-2	TRBV20-1	NA	NA	CSASSANYGYTF	TGCAGTGCTAGTTCGGCTAACTATGGCTACACCTTC
16	TRBJ2-1	TRBV28	once	TRBD1	CASSSPGQGVLNEQFF	TGTGCCAGCAGTTCGCCCGGACAGGGGGTTTTGAATGAGCAGTTCTTC
13	TRBJ2-7	TRBV12-3/TRBV12-4	NA	NA	CASSGGTEYEQYF	TGTGCCAGCAGCGGAGGGACAGAATACGAGCAGTACTTC
14	TRBJ2-7	TRBV9	NA	TRBD1	CASSAQGANYEQYF	TGTGCCAGCAGCGCCCAGGGGGCCAACTACGAGCAGTACTTC
17	TRBJ1-1	TRBV4-2	once	NA	CASSQGLNTGPNTEAFF	TGTGCCAGCAGCCAAGGTCTTAATACAGGGCCGAACACTGAAGCTTTCTTT
19	TRBJ2-1	TRBV3-1/TRBV3-2	NA	TRBD2	CASSRRFGGGERSYNEQFF	TGTGCCAGCAGCCGAAGGTTCGGCGGGGGGGAGAGGTCCTACAATGAGCAGTTCTTC
12	TRBJ2-1	TRBV30	NA	NA	CAWSRGLREQFF	TGTGCCTGGAGCAGAGGGCTTCGCGAGCAGTTCTTC
15	TRBJ2-2	TRBV3-1/TRBV3-2	NA	TRBD1	CASSQVPGGGGELFF	TGTGCCAGCAGCCAAGTGCCAGGGGGTGGCGGGGAGCTGTTTTTT
14	TRBJ1-2	TRBV6-1	NA	NA	CASSEHGESYGYTF	TGTGCCAGCAGTGAGCACGGGGAGAGCTATGGCTACACCTTC
13	TRBJ1-2	TRBV6-1	NA	NA	CASSEARFSGYTF	TGTGCCAGCAGTGAAGCGCGCTTTTCTGGCTACACCTTC
16	TRBJ1-5	TRBV28	once	NA	CASSFGPVNSNQPQHF	TGTGCCAGCAGTTTCGGTCCCGTGAATAGCAATCAGCCCCAGCATTTT
13	TRBJ1-4	TRBV20-1	NA	NA	CSASITTNEKLFF	TGCAGTGCTAGTATTACAACTAATGAAAAACTGTTTTTT
18	TRBJ2-7	TRBV3-1/TRBV3-2	NA	TRBD1	CASSRTGIGVRKADEQYF	TGTGCCAGCAGCCGGACAGGGATCGGGGTTAGGAAGGCCGACGAGCAGTACTTC
14	TRBJ2-7	TRBV6-2/TRBV6-3	NA	TRBD2	CASSYTSGTYEQYF	TGTGCCAGCAGTTACACTAGCGGTACCTACGAGCAGTACTTC
14	TRBJ1-1	TRBV5-1	NA	NA	CASSLEDLSAEAFF	TGCGCCAGCAGCTTGGAAGACCTGAGCGCTGAAGCTTTCTTT
16	TRBJ2-7	TRBV24-1	NA	NA	CATSATDSSGPRAQYF	TGTGCCACCAGTGCTACGGACAGCTCCGGACCTCGAGCGCAGTACTTC
13	TRBJ1-5	TRBV7-9	NA	NA	CASSLEGGQPQHF	TGTGCCAGCAGTTTAGAAGGAGGCCAGCCCCAGCATTTT
18	TRBJ1-1	TRBV7-2	NA	NA	CASSSPIVGGTLNTEAFF	TGTGCCAGCAGCTCTCCTATCGTTGGGGGGACCCTGAACACTGAAGCTTTCTTT
16	TRBJ1-1	TRBV5-8	NA	NA	CASSLLRNLLNTEAFF	TGTGCCAGCAGCTTGTTGAGGAATTTGCTTAACACTGAAGCTTTCTTT
15	TRBJ1-4	TRBV7-9	NA	TRBD1	CASSRTGATNEKLFF	TGTGCCAGCAGCCGGACAGGGGCAACTAATGAAAAACTGTTTTTT
15	TRBJ2-2	TRBV2	NA	TRBD1	CASNRDRGPAGELFF	TGTGCCAGCAACAGGGACAGGGGGCCGGCCGGGGAGCTGTTTTTT
14	TRBJ1-6	TRBV19	few	NA	CASRRKQGGSPLHF	TGTGCCAGTAGGAGGAAACAGGGTGGATCACCCCTCCACTTT
16	TRBJ2-5	TRBV7-9	NA	NA	CASPFGGATFQETQYF	TGTGCCAGCCCGTTCGGGGGAGCGACTTTTCAAGAGACCCAGTACTTC
13	TRBJ2-7	TRBV19	NA	NA	CASNPRGTYEQYF	TGTGCCAGTAACCCAAGGGGAACCTACGAGCAGTACTTC
16	TRBJ2-2	TRBV9	NA	TRBD1	CASSVWETGYTGELFF	TGTGCCAGCAGCGTATGGGAGACAGGGTACACCGGGGAGCTGTTTTTT
16	TRBJ1-3	TRBV30	NA	NA	CAWGAYGDYAGNTIYF	TGTGCCTGGGGGGCTTACGGGGATTACGCTGGAAACACCATATATTTT
12	TRBJ1-2	TRBV11-2	NA	TRBD1	CASSPGGQGISF	TGTGCCAGCAGCCCGGGGGGACAGGGGATCTCCTTC
14	TRBJ1-6	TRBV30	NA	NA	CAWSRAGPNSPLHF	TGTGCCTGGAGTCGGGCAGGGCCCAATTCACCCCTCCACTTT
15	TRBJ1-1	TRBV6-5	NA	NA	CASSYGPTAYTEAFF	TGTGCCAGCAGTTACGGGCCGACAGCCTACACTGAAGCTTTCTTT
15	TRBJ1-2	TRBV5-4	NA	TRBD1	CASSRGTALNYGYTF	TGTGCCAGCAGCCGCGGGACAGCTCTCAACTATGGCTACACCTTC
14	TRBJ1-2	TRBV24-1	NA	NA	CATSDLSGNYGYTF	TGTGCCACCAGTGATTTGTCGGGTAACTATGGCTACACCTTC
15	TRBJ2-2	TRBV5-6	NA	NA	CATGPETGDTGELFF	TGTGCCACCGGCCCGGAAACGGGAGACACCGGGGAGCTGTTTTTT
14	TRBJ2-5	TRBV19	NA	TRBD1	CASRTGDRGSTQYF	TGTGCCAGTAGGACCGGGGACAGGGGCTCCACCCAGTACTTC
13	TRBJ2-2	TRBV28	once	NA	CASSLAITGELFF	TGTGCCAGCAGTTTGGCCATCACCGGGGAGCTGTTTTTT
14	TRBJ1-4	TRBV7-9	NA	NA	CASSLLGLNEKLFF	TGTGCCAGCAGCTTACTGGGCCTTAATGAAAAACTGTTTTTT
17	TRBJ1-5	TRBV21-1	NA	NA	CASSKVSRAKFYQPQHF	TGTGCCAGCAGCAAAGTCTCCAGGGCGAAGTTTTATCAGCCCCAGCATTTT
13	TRBJ1-5	TRBV7-9	NA	TRBD1	CATNGQGNQPQHF	TGTGCCACCAATGGACAGGGTAATCAGCCCCAGCATTTT
16	TRBJ1-6	TRBV4-2	few	NA	CASSQDSGLWHSPLHF	TGTGCCAGCAGCCAAGATTCGGGACTGTGGCATTCACCCCTCCACTTT
14	TRBJ1-4	TRBV18	NA	NA	CASQQGPLDEKLFF	TGTGCCAGCCAACAGGGACCCTTAGATGAAAAACTGTTTTTT
15	TRBJ2-7	TRBV19	NA	NA	CASSIEWGQTYEQYF	TGTGCCAGTAGTATAGAGTGGGGACAAACCTACGAGCAGTACTTC